This T cell receptor (beta chain) was sequenced in a study of cytomegalovirus exposure and HLA in healthy donors. Whole-study results and caveats: HLA alleles showed associations with 16,951 TCR beta sequences in a later analysis, at a 0.05 false discovery rate.

Germline V gene sequence: CDR1 SGHTA, CDR2 FQGTGA. Trimming pared 4 bases from V and 5 bases from J, leaving 11 bases between. The CDR3 is made up of 13 amino acids. This clone has just one count. Its specificity is not known. Vbeta (60) and Jbeta (13) primers were used in the PCR. Generated by immunoSEQ multiplex PCR, the TCRdb table keeps only in-frame clones and is missing some. This repertoire shows some 97,000 clones, 75% found once; its top ten account for 11% to 15%. The sample was PBMCs. This TCR came from a male donor in good health and CMV-seropositive. The J gene is TRBJ1-1, the V gene TRBV7-3; maybe TRBD1 (6 bases). The CDR3, as DNA: TGTGCCAGCAGCTCAAATACAGGGACTGAAGCTTTCTTT. Translated, it gives CASSSNTGTEAFF.